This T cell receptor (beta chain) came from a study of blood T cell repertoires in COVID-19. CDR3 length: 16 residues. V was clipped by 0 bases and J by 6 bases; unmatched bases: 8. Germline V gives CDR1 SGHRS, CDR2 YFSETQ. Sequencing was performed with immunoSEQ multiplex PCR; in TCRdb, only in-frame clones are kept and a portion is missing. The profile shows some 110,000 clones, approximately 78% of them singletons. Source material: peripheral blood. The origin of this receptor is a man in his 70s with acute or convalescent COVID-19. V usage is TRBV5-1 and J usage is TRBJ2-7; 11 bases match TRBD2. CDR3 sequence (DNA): TGCGCCAGCAGCTTGGGTCTACTAGCGGGAGTCGGCGAGCAGTACTTC. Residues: CASSLGLLAGVGEQYF.